This is a list of T cell receptor beta chains from one sample in a study of OX40 agonist ivuxolimab in advanced cancers. TCRdb's table, derived via immunoSEQ multiplex PCR, lists solely in-frame clones and lacks some. This sample carries approximately 79,000 clones, about 89% of them seen once, and the ten largest clones take more than 0.45%. Material: CD4+ or CD8+ T cells sorted from blood, obtained in a trial of the OX40 agonist ivuxolimab. These receptor sequences come from an adult with an advanced solid tumor such as melanoma, head and neck, liver or kidney cancer. Each CDR3 is given without its conserved first and last residue. Each record gives: V gene, CDR3 length, CDR3 protein.

V gene: TRBV19
CDR3 length: 13
CDR3 protein: ASSETGSDNSPLH

V gene: TRBV7-2
CDR3 length: 12
CDR3 protein: ASSSTSGAGEQY

V gene: TRBV30
CDR3 length: 14
CDR3 protein: AWSVPGGARGNTIY

V gene: TRBV6-6
CDR3 length: 14
CDR3 protein: ASQTGPGLRNTEAF

V gene: TRBV5-6
CDR3 length: 16
CDR3 protein: ASSSSWGRVRNNSPLH

V gene: TRBV7-9
CDR3 length: 14
CDR3 protein: ASSSFVQPTNEKLF

V gene: TRBV19
CDR3 length: 13
CDR3 protein: ASSQTHTPHYGYT

V gene: TRBV11-2
CDR3 length: 13
CDR3 protein: ASSWSGGEGTEAF

V gene: TRBV29-1
CDR3 length: 11
CDR3 protein: SVAGTKGNTIY

V gene: TRBV18
CDR3 length: 9
CDR3 protein: ASSPSAARV